This T cell receptor (beta chain) appears in the sequencing data of a study of shared clonotypes between healthy human individuals. This clone was counted once. The V gene's germline CDR1 is SGHNT and CDR2 YYREEE (reference sequence). V dropped 4 bases and J dropped 6 bases, with 17 bases sitting between them. This CDR3 comprises 15 residues. TCRdb keeps only in-frame clones here, not all; method: immunoSEQ multiplex PCR. The sample has about 1.1 million clones, 70% to 80% seen once. J is TRBJ2-1 and V is TRBV5-4, with D perhaps given as TRBD1 or TRBD2 (6 bases each). The sample was memory CD4+ T cells from PBMCs. This sample's subset: CD45RA-negative fraction. The origin of this receptor is a man aged 18 to 30 in good health. Some clones in this sample may be carry-over from other donors' samples. CDR3 in DNA: TGTGCCAGCAGCAAGATCGGTGGAGGGGGCAATGAGCAGTTCTTC. Its translation: CASSKIGGGGNEQFF.